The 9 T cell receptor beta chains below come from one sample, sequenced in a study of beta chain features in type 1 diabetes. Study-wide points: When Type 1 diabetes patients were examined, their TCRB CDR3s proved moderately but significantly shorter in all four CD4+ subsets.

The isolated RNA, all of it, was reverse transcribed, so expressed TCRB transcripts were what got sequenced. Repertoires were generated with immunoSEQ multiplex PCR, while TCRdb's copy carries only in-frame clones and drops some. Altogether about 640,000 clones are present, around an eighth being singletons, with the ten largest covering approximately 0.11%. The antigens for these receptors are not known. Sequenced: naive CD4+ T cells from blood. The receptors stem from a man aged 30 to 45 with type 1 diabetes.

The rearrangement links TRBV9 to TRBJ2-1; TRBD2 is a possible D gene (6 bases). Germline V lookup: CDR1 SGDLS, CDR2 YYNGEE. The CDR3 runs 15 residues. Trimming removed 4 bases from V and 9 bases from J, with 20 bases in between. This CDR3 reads CASSLGQGLGGEQFF. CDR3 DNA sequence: TGTGCCAGCAGCCTAGGCCAGGGACTGGGGGGTGAGCAGTTCTTC.

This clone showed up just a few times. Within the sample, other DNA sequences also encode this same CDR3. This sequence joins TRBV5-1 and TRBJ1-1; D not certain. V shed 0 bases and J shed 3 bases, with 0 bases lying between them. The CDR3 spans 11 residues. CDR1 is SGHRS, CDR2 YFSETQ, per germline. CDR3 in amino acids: CASSLDTEAFF. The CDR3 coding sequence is TGCGCCAGCAGCTTGGACACTGAAGCTTTCTTT.

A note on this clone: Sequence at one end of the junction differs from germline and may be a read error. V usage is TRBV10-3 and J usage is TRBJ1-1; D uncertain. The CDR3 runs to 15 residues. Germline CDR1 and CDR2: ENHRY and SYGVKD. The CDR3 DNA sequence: TGTGCCAGCAGTTACTCAGGAGTTATGAACACTGAAGCTTTCTTT. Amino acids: CASSYSGVMNTEAFF.

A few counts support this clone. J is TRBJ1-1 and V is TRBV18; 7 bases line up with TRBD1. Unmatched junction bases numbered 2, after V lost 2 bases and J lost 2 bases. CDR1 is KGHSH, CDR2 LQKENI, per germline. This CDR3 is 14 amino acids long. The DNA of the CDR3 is TGTGCCAGCTCACCAACAGGGGCTAACACTGAAGCTTTCTTT. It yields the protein CASSPTGANTEAFF.

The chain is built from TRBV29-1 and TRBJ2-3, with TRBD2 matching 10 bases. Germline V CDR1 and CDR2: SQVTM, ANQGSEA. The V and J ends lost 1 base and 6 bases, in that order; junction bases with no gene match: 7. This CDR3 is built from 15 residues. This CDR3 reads CSVEASGGVGDTQYF. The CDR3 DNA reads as TGCAGCGTTGAAGCTAGCGGGGGAGTAGGGGATACGCAGTATTTT.

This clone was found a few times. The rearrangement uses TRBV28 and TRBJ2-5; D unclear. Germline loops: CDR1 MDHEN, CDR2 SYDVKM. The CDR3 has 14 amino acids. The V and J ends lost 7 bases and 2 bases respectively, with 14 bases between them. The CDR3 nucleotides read TGTGCCAGCATCCCCCTCCTGGGACAAGAGACCCAGTACTTC. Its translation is CASIPLLGQETQYF. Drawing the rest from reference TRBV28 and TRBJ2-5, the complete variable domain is DVKVTQSSRYLVKRTGEKVFLECVQDMDHENMFWYRQDPGLGLRLIYFSYDVKMKEKGDIPEGYSVSREKKERFSLILESASTNQTSMYLCASIPLLGQETQYFGPGTRLLVL.

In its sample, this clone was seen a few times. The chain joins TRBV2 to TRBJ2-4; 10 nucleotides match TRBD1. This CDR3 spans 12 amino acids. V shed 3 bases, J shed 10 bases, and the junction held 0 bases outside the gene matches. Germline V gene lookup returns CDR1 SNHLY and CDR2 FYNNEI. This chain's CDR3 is CASSEDRGIQYF. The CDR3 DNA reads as TGTGCCAGCAGTGAGGACAGGGGGATTCAGTACTTC.

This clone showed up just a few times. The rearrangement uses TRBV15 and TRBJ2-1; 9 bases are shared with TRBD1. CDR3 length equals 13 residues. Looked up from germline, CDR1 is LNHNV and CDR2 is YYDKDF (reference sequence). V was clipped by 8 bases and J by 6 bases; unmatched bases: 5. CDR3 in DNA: TGTGCCACCGGGGGGACAGGGCTCAATGAGCAGTTCTTC. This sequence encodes CATGGTGLNEQFF. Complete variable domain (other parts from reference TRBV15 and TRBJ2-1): DAMVIQNPRYQVTQFGKPVTLSCSQTLNHNVMYWYQQKSSQAPKLLFHYYDKDFNNEADTPDNFQSRRPNTSFCFLDIRSPGLGDTAMYLCATGGTGLNEQFFGPGTRLTVL.

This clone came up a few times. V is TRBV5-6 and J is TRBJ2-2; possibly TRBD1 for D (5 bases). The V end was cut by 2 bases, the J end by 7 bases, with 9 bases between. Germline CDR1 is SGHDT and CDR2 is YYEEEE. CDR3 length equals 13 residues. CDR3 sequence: CASSFRQIGELFF. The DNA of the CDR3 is TGTGCCAGCAGCTTTCGACAGATCGGGGAGCTGTTTTTT.